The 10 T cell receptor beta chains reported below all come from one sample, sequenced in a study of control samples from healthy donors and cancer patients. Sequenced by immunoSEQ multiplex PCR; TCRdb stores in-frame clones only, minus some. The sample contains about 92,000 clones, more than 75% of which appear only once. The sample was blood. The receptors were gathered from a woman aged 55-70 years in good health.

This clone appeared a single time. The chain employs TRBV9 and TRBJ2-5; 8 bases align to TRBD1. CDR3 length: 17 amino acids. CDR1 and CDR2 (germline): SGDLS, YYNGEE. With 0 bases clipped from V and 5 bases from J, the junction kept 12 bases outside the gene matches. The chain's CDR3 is CASSVAGFQGAGETQYF. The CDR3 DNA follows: TGTGCCAGCAGCGTAGCGGGTTTCCAGGGGGCCGGTGAGACCCAGTACTTC.

The CDR3 sequence: CASSSNEKLFF. CDR3 in DNA: TGTGCCAGCAGCTCTAATGAAAAACTGTTTTTT. This rearrangement joins TRBV5-6 to TRBJ1-4, with unresolved D. The germline V gene encodes CDR1 SGHDT and CDR2 YYEEEE. Trimming shortened V by 3 bases and J by 3 bases, and 0 bases separated the two germline ends. The CDR3 runs 11 residues.

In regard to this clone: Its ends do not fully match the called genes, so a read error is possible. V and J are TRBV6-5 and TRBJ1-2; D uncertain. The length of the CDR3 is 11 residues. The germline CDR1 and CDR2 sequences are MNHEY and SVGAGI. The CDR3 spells CASSNSYGYTF. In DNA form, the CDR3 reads TGTGCCAGCAGTAACTCCTATGGCTACACCTTC.

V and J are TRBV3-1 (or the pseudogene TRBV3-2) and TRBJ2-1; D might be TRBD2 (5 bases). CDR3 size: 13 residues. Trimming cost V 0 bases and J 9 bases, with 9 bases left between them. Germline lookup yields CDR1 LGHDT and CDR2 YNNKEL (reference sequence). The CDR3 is CASSQEASFEQFF. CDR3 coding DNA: TGTGCCAGCAGCCAAGAGGCTAGCTTTGAGCAGTTCTTC.

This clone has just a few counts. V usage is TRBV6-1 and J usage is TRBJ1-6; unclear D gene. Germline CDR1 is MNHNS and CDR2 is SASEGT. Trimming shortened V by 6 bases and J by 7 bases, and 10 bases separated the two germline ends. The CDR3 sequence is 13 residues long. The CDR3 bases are TGTGCCAGCAGCCGGGAGGGAAATTCACCCCTCCACTTT. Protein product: CASSREGNSPLHF.

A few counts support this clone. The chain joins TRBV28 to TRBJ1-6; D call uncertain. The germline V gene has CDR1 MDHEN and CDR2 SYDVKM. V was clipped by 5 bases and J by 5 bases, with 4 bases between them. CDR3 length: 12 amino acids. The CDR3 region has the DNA TGTGCCAGCAGTCCACATAATTCACCCCTCCACTTT. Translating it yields CASSPHNSPLHF.

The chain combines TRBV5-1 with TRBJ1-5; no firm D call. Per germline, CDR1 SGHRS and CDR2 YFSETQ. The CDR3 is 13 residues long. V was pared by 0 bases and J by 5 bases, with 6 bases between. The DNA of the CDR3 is TGCGCCAGCAGCTTGGTGCCCGATCAGCCCCAGCATTTT. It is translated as CASSLVPDQPQHF.

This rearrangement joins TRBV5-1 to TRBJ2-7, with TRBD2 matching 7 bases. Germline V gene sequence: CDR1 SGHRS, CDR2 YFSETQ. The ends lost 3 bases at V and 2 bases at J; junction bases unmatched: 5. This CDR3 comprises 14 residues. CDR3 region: CASSSVSGTYEQYF. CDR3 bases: TGCGCCAGCAGCTCCGTCAGCGGGACCTACGAGCAGTACTTC.

The CDR3 DNA sequence: TGTGCCAGCACCTTTATGGGTGAAAAACTGTTTTTT. Its translation: CASTFMGEKLFF. J is TRBJ1-4 and V is TRBV3-1 (or the pseudogene TRBV3-2), with D unresolved. The germline V gene encodes CDR1 LGHDT and CDR2 YNNKEL (reference sequence). V lost 7 bases to trimming and J lost 7 bases, with 10 bases between them. The CDR3 contains 12 residues.

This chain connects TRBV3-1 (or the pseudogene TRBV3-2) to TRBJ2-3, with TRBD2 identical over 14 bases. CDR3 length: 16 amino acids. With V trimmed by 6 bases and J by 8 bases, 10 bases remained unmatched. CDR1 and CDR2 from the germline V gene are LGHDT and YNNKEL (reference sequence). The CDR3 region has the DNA TGTGCCAGCAGTGACCGAGGGACTAGCGGGAGAGGTACGCAGTATTTT. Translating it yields CASSDRGTSGRGTQYF.